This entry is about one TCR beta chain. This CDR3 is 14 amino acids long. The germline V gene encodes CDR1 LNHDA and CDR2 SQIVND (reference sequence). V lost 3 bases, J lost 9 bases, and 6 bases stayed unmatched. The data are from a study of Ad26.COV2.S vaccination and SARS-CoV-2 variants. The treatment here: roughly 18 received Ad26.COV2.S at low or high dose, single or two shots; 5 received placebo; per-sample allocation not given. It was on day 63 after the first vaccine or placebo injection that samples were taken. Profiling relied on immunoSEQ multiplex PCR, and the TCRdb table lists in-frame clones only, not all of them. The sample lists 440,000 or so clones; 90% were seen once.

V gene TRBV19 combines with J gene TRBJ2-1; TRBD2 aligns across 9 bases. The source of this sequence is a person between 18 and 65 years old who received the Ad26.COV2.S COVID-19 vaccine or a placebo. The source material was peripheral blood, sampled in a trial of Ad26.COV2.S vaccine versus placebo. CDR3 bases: TGTGCCAGTAGTATTATAGCGGGAGAAGGTGAGCAGTTCTTC. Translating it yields CASSIIAGEGEQFF.